This TCR beta chain is from a study of CD8+ T cells in alopecia areata. In the study overall: Treatment ran 6 to 18 months, with 6 months of follow-up afterward.

This clone was picked up many times. Its target is unknown. This sample includes further DNA sequences coding for the same CDR3. The V and J ends lost 3 bases and 0 bases respectively, with 5 bases between them. Germline V gene sequence: CDR1 MNHEY, CDR2 SMNVEV (reference sequence). The CDR3 is 13 residues long. cDNA prepared by RNA extraction and subsequent reverse transcription served as the template for sequencing. The data were produced by immunoSEQ multiplex PCR, yet TCRdb's version contains in-frame clones alone and is incomplete. The data show fewer than 150,000 clones, roughly four fifths seen once. General study results and limits: Possibly because of HLA-related factors, TCR sharing was less clear across patients than in mice. The presence of one nonresponder keeps the tie between baseline CD8+ expansion and response uncertain. Tofacitinib did not eliminate many expanded lesional clones from scalp or blood.

Specified treatment: oral pan-JAK inhibitor, 5-10 mg twice daily. The chain couples TRBV27 to TRBJ1-2; D unclear. Sequenced material: CD8+ T cells sorted from blood, taken at week 4, from a patient treated with tofacitinib. This clonotype was sampled from a human donor with alopecia areata. For the CDR3, the DNA is TGTGCCAGCAGTTTGGCGGCTAACTATGGCTACACCTTC. Translating gives CASSLAANYGYTF.